Listed here is a single T cell receptor beta chain. Its cognate antigen is unknown. These data are taken from a study of CD8 T cells in Susac syndrome. With random hexamers, about 0.5 to 1 ug RNA was reverse transcribed. TCRdb re-called the immunoSEQ multiplex PCR reads with MiXCR, one entry per CDR3 protein. Of about 300,000 distinct CDR3 sequences listed, 89% were seen once; the top ten hold 0.18%. High-throughput TCR beta sequencing covered peripheral CD8+ and CD4+ T cells. Those who served as multiple sclerosis controls were treatment-naive patients with stable or active relapsing-remitting disease. V was clipped by 0 bases and J by 0 bases, with 13 bases between them. This CDR3 comprises 17 residues. CDR1 and CDR2 (germline): PRHDT, FYEKMQ (reference sequence). General observations from the study: The authors acknowledged that their TCR sequencing and HLA analysis involved a relatively small number of individuals.

The genes are TRBV13 and TRBJ2-3, with a possible D match to TRBD2 (6 bases). Sequencing was done on a sample of CD8+ T cells from PBMCs. The sequence was collected from a human donor with multiple sclerosis. CDR3 in amino acids: CASSLGASVVSTDTQYF. CDR3 nucleotide sequence: TGTGCCAGCAGCTTAGGGGCTAGCGTGGTCAGCACAGATACGCAGTATTTT.